These T cell receptor beta chains were read from a single sample in a study of CD8+ T cells in alopecia areata. The protocol was immunoSEQ multiplex PCR, while the TCRdb copy is restricted to in-frame clones and leaves out a portion. This sample has 150,000 or so clones, with approximately 59% found just once. Sequences were derived from CD4+ T cells sorted from blood, sampled at approximately week 55, from a patient treated with tofacitinib. Receptor source: a human donor with alopecia areata. The CDR3 runs from the conserved cysteine through the conserved F or W. D genes are given only for firm matches. Size values are once, few and many counts, or a class for expanded clones, and some rows have none.

TRBV27	NA	TRBJ2-7	NA	CASSLSAGVGEQYF	TGTGCCAGCAGTTTAAGTGCAGGGGTAGGCGAGCAGTACTTC
TRBV9	NA	TRBJ2-5	TRBD2	CASSVSSGKETQYF	TGTGCCAGCAGCGTCTCTAGCGGAAAAGAGACCCAGTACTTC
TRBV29-1	once	TRBJ1-2	NA	CSAAPRTSYGYTF	TGCAGCGCTGCTCCGAGGACATCCTATGGCTACACCTTC
TRBV14	NA	TRBJ1-5	TRBD1	CASSQAGQGNQPQHF	TGTGCCAGCAGCCAAGCGGGACAGGGAAATCAGCCCCAGCATTTT
TRBV9	NA	TRBJ1-2	NA	CASSVDSYGYTF	TGTGCCAGCAGCGTAGACAGCTATGGCTACACCTTC
TRBV7-9	NA	TRBJ2-7	NA	CASSPGAVGEQYF	TGTGCCAGCTCCCCAGGGGCAGTAGGCGAGCAGTACTTC
TRBV9	NA	TRBJ1-2	NA	CASSVGQGSGYTF	TGTGCCAGCAGCGTGGGGCAGGGGTCTGGCTACACCTTC
TRBV27	few	TRBJ1-5	NA	CASSFNSNQPQHF	TGTGCCAGCAGTTTTAATAGCAATCAGCCCCAGCATTTT
TRBV30	NA	TRBJ2-7	NA	CAWSVQREQYF	TGTGCCTGGAGTGTACAACGGGAGCAGTACTTC
TRBV7-8	NA	TRBJ2-1	NA	CASSAGHPSANEQFF	TGTGCCAGCAGTGCGGGACACCCAAGCGCGAATGAGCAGTTCTTC
TRBV7-9	few	TRBJ2-1	NA	CASSLGGKALGYEQFF	TGTGCCAGCAGCTTAGGCGGGAAGGCCCTCGGGTATGAGCAGTTCTTC
TRBV2	NA	TRBJ1-4	NA	CASSDASRGEKLFF	TGTGCCAGCAGTGATGCCAGCCGGGGGGAAAAACTGTTTTTT
TRBV5-1	NA	TRBJ1-2	NA	CASSLEGESYGYTF	TGCGCCAGCAGCTTGGAGGGGGAGTCCTATGGCTACACCTTC
TRBV4-1	few	TRBJ2-7	TRBD2	CASSQVGLADEQYF	TGCGCCAGCAGCCAAGTCGGACTAGCGGACGAGCAGTACTTC
TRBV11-2	NA	TRBJ1-2	TRBD1	CASRKPGQIYGYTF	TGTGCCAGCAGAAAACCGGGACAGATATATGGCTACACCTTC
TRBV4-1	NA	TRBJ1-4	TRBD1	CASSVRDRGEKLFF	TGCGCCAGCAGCGTCCGGGACAGGGGTGAAAAACTGTTTTTT
TRBV9	once	TRBJ2-5	TRBD1	CASSVDRGLEGTQYF	TGTGCCAGCAGCGTAGATAGGGGGCTCGAGGGGACCCAGTACTTC
TRBV11-2	NA	TRBJ2-3	NA	CASSLGGGPSTDTQYF	TGTGCCAGCAGCTTAGGCGGGGGCCCCAGCACAGATACGCAGTATTTT
TRBV2	NA	TRBJ2-5	TRBD2	CASTMGLADQETQYF	TGTGCCAGCACCATGGGACTAGCAGACCAAGAGACCCAGTACTTC
TRBV5-4	NA	TRBJ1-6	NA	CASNLQENNSPLHF	TGTGCCAGCAACTTACAGGAGAATAATTCACCCCTCCACTTT
TRBV5-1	few	TRBJ2-3	NA	CASHTGAGTDTQYF	TGCGCCTCCCACACGGGGGCCGGCACAGATACGCAGTATTTT
TRBV19	NA	TRBJ2-6	TRBD1	CASNPGQGASGANVLTF	TGTGCCAGTAACCCGGGACAGGGGGCTTCTGGGGCCAACGTCCTGACTTTC
TRBV19	few	TRBJ1-2	NA	CASSIPPNYGYTF	TGTGCCAGTAGTATCCCCCCTAACTATGGCTACACCTTC
TRBV5-1	NA	TRBJ2-3	TRBD1	CASGRRQGTDTQYF	TGCGCCAGCGGCCGCCGACAGGGGACAGATACGCAGTATTTT
TRBV7-2	NA	TRBJ2-3	NA	CASGRAGDTQYF	TGTGCCAGCGGACGGGCGGGGGATACGCAGTATTTT
TRBV30	NA	TRBJ2-1	NA	CAWRPTGPRGNEQFF	TGTGCCTGGAGACCTACAGGGCCTCGTGGCAATGAGCAGTTCTTC
TRBV29-1	few	TRBJ2-7	TRBD1	CSVDYRSGGASYEQYF	TGCAGCGTTGATTATAGGTCAGGGGGCGCCTCCTACGAGCAGTACTTC
TRBV27	NA	TRBJ2-1	NA	CASSPRASANNEQFF	TGTGCCAGCAGTCCCCGGGCCTCGGCAAACAATGAGCAGTTCTTC
TRBV6-5	NA	TRBJ1-3	NA	CASSFDRGNTIYF	TGTGCCAGCAGTTTTGACAGGGGAAACACCATATATTTT
TRBV7-9	NA	TRBJ2-2	TRBD1	CASSATPPRGTGRTGELFF	TGTGCCAGCAGCGCGACGCCTCCACGGGGGACAGGGAGGACCGGGGAGCTGTTTTTT
TRBV30	NA	TRBJ2-3	NA	CAWKGWETDTQYF	TGTGCCTGGAAAGGGTGGGAAACAGATACGCAGTATTTT
TRBV5-1	NA	TRBJ2-5	NA	CASSLDPDRVETQYF	TGCGCCAGCAGCTTGGACCCTGATAGGGTTGAGACCCAGTACTTC
TRBV18	NA	TRBJ1-5	TRBD1	CASSNAGGVNQPQHF	TGTGCCAGCTCTAATGCAGGGGGAGTCAATCAGCCCCAGCATTTT
TRBV4-1	NA	TRBJ2-7	NA	CASSHAGSPNEQYF	TGCGCCAGCAGCCATGCGGGATCCCCCAACGAGCAGTACTTC
TRBV4-1	NA	TRBJ2-3	NA	CASSQAIWGTDTQYF	TGCGCCAGCAGCCAAGCGATTTGGGGCACAGATACGCAGTATTTT
TRBV19	NA	TRBJ2-6	NA	CASVYYSGANVLTF	TGTGCCAGCGTCTACTATTCTGGGGCCAACGTCCTGACTTTC
TRBV2	few	TRBJ2-1	NA	CASRGNIFNEQFF	TGTGCCAGCAGGGGAAACATATTCAATGAGCAGTTCTTC
TRBV2	NA	TRBJ2-7	NA	CASTETAGRYEQYF	TGTGCCAGCACCGAGACCGCAGGAAGATACGAGCAGTACTTC
TRBV4-1	NA	TRBJ1-5	TRBD1	CASSQDEASSLGQGLIRPQHF	TGCGCCAGCAGCCAAGATGAGGCGTCATCTTTGGGACAGGGACTAATCCGGCCCCAGCATTTT
TRBV29-1	NA	TRBJ1-5	TRBD1	CSVGRGVGQPQHF	TGCAGCGTTGGCAGGGGGGTTGGTCAGCCCCAGCATTTT
TRBV29-1	NA	TRBJ1-2	NA	CSVAGLDGYTF	TGCAGCGTTGCCGGTTTGGATGGCTACACCTTC
TRBV4-2	NA	TRBJ2-5	NA	CASSQEVTETQYF	TGTGCCAGCAGCCAAGAGGTTACTGAGACCCAGTACTTC
TRBV6-1	NA	TRBJ2-5	NA	CASKREEETQYF	TGTGCCAGCAAGAGGGAGGAAGAGACCCAGTACTTC
TRBV29-1	NA	TRBJ2-7	NA	CSVSKGPSYEQYF	TGCAGCGTTAGTAAGGGGCCAAGCTACGAGCAGTACTTC
TRBV30	NA	TRBJ1-3	NA	CAWSRGRPSSGNTIYF	TGTGCCTGGAGTCGCGGCAGGCCGAGCTCTGGAAACACCATATATTTT
TRBV19	NA	TRBJ1-5	NA	CASSTNGIGAQHF	TGTGCCAGTAGTACCAACGGGATCGGGGCCCAGCATTTT
TRBV20-1	once	TRBJ1-5	NA	CSALESMSQHF	TGCAGTGCTCTAGAGAGCATGAGCCAGCATTTT
TRBV29-1	NA	TRBJ1-2	NA	CSVAPGTPNYGYTF	TGCAGCGTGGCCCCCGGGACACCAAACTATGGCTACACCTTC
TRBV2	NA	TRBJ1-6	NA	CASSDEKESPLHF	TGTGCCAGCAGTGATGAGAAAGAATCACCCCTCCACTTT
TRBV20-1	NA	TRBJ2-7	NA	CSARTGYEQYF	TGCAGTGCGCGTACAGGATACGAGCAGTACTTC
TRBV4-1	NA	TRBJ2-2	NA	CASSPRGTGELFF	TGCGCCAGCAGCCCCCGCGGCACCGGGGAGCTGTTTTTT
TRBV4-1	NA	TRBJ2-3	NA	CASSPGQEGDTQYF	TGCGCCAGCAGCCCCGGACAGGAGGGCGATACGCAGTATTTT
TRBV11-3	NA	TRBJ1-4	NA	CASSLRKASEKLFF	TGTGCCAGCAGCTTAAGGAAGGCGAGTGAAAAACTGTTTTTT
TRBV4-1	NA	TRBJ1-4	NA	CASSRGGDVRQLFF	TGCGCCAGCAGCCGAGGAGGGGACGTTCGCCAACTGTTTTTT